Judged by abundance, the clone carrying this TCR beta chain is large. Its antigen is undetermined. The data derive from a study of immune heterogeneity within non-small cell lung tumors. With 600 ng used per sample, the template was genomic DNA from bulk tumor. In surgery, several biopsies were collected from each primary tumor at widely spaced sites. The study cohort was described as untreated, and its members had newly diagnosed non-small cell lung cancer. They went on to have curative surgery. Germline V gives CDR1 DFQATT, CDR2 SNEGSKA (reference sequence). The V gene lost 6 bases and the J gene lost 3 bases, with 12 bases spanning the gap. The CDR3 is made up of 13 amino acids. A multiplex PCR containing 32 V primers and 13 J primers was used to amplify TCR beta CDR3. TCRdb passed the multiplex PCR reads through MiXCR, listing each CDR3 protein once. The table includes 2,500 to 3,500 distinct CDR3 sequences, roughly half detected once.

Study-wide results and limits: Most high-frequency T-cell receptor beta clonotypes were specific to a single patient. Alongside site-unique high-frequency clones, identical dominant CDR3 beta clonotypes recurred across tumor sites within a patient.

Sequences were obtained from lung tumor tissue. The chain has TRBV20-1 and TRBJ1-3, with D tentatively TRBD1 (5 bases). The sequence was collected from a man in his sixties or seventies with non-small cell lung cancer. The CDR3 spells CSATGTLGNTIYF. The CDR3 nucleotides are TGCAGTGCCACCGGGACGCTTGGAAACACCATATATTTT.